This TCR beta chain emerged from a study of regulatory T cells in long-lasting Graves disease. Points from the study as a whole: TRBV28, TRBJ1-2 and TRBJ2-5 emerged as the favored segments in persistent disease. Patients with persistent Graves' had lower TCR diversity than newly diagnosed patients.

Both iRepertoire HTBI primers and Arm-PCR of CDR3 regions were used to build the TCR beta libraries. TCRdb reanalysed the multiplex PCR reads using MiXCR and keeps one entry per CDR3 protein. The profile shows a few hundred thousand distinct CDR3 sequences, about 20% of them singletons. CDR1 MNHEY and CDR2 SVGEGT come from the germline V gene. The J segment lost 4 bases and the V segment lost 0 bases, leaving 9 bases of the junction unmatched. CDR3 length equals 16 residues. This clonotype turned up a few times. The antigen is not known. Time point specified: persistent/refractory GD, antithyroid drugs over 5 years with positive TRAb. Preparation of the TCR library used RNA extracted from PBMCs.

The receptor's source is a female donor with Graves disease. The J gene is TRBJ2-7, the V gene TRBV6-2 or TRBV6-3; 7 bases line up with TRBD2. The sample in question was peripheral blood mononuclear cells (PBMCs), obtained when the disease was refractory, from a patient treated with antithyroid drugs. CDR3 bases: TGTGCCAGCAGTTACTCGAAGGCGCTAGCGGCATACGAGCAGTACTTC. Residues: CASSYSKALAAYEQYF.